What follows are 14 T cell receptor beta chains derived from one specimen sequenced in a study of shared clonotypes between healthy human individuals. The assay was immunoSEQ multiplex PCR, and TCRdb's table has in-frame clones only and misses some. The sample has over 700,000 clones; 72% are singletons. The sequencing sample was made of memory CD4+ T cells sorted from blood. Regarding subset: CD45RA-negative fraction. These receptor sequences come from a woman aged 30 to 39 in good health.

V usage is TRBV28 and J usage is TRBJ2-6, with TRBD1 identical over 8 bases. Trimming at V came to 6 bases and at J to 0 bases, leaving 10 bases not matched to a gene. Germline assignment: CDR1 MDHEN and CDR2 SYDVKM. CDR3 length: 18 residues. CDR3 residues: CASRRRTGTSSGANVLTF. The CDR3, as DNA: TGTGCCAGCAGACGAAGGACAGGGACCAGCTCTGGGGCCAACGTCCTGACTTTC.

This chain uses TRBV5-6 with TRBJ1-1; D may be TRBD1 (5 bases). Germline V lookup: CDR1 SGHDT, CDR2 YYEEEE. Trimming took off 2 bases at V and 1 base at J, with 6 bases between the two ends. The length of the CDR3 is 13 residues. CDR3: CASSFDRNTEAFF. The CDR3 DNA reads as TGTGCCAGCAGCTTTGACAGGAACACTGAAGCTTTCTTT.

With regard to this clone: This clone may be a read error of a much larger clone one base away. The identical CDR3 is also encoded by other nucleotide sequences in the sample. V gene TRBV11-2 combines with J gene TRBJ1-1; perhaps TRBD1 as D (6 bases). Germline values: CDR1 SGHAT, CDR2 FQNNGV. The CDR3 sequence is 13 residues long. V lost 4 bases and J 5 bases, leaving 11 bases between the germline ends. CDR3 nucleotides: TGTGCCAGCAGCTATAGAGGGGGTACTGAAGCTTTCTTT. Its protein product is CASSYRGGTEAFF.

The CDR3 loop is CSVDTASYNEQFF. The CDR3 coding sequence is TGCAGCGTTGATACAGCCTCCTACAATGAGCAGTTCTTC. The chain links TRBV29-1 to TRBJ2-1; D unresolved. Germline V lookup: CDR1 SQVTM, CDR2 ANQGSEA. The CDR3 totals 13 residues. V was trimmed by 3 bases and J by 0 bases, leaving 6 bases between them.

The rearrangement links TRBV18 to TRBJ2-3, with 7 bases aligning to TRBD2. The CDR3 is made up of 17 amino acids. V was clipped by 4 bases and J by 5 bases; unmatched bases: 15. Germline-derived CDR1 and CDR2 are KGHSH and LQKENI. In nucleotides, the CDR3 is TGTGCCAGCTCACTTCGTCGGGTCGGGAGCGGGGAAGATACGCAGTATTTT. Protein sequence: CASSLRRVGSGEDTQYF.

The chain couples TRBV28 to TRBJ1-2, with D perhaps TRBD1 (5 bases). The germline gives CDR1 MDHEN, CDR2 SYDVKM. V was trimmed by 2 bases and J by 5 bases, leaving 15 bases between them. The CDR3 extends over 15 amino acids. CDR3 protein: CASSLSKGQRYGYTF. The DNA of the CDR3 is TGTGCCAGCAGTTTAAGCAAGGGGCAGAGATATGGCTACACCTTC.

As concerns this clone: Possible read error: a much larger clone is one base away. Different DNA sequences within this sample yield the same CDR3. In DNA form, the CDR3 reads TGTGCCAGCAGGTCTAGCGGCACAGATACGCAGTATTTT. This translates into CASRSSGTDTQYF. This chain joins TRBV28 and TRBJ2-3; TRBD2 might be the D (6 bases). Germline loops: CDR1 MDHEN, CDR2 SYDVKM. This CDR3 contains 13 residues. Trimming cost V 6 bases and J 1 base, with 8 bases left between them. Drawing the rest from reference TRBV28 and TRBJ2-3, the complete variable domain is DVKVTQSSRYLVKRTGEKVFLECVQDMDHENMFWYRQDPGLGLRLIYFSYDVKMKEKGDIPEGYSVSREKKERFSLILESASTNQTSMYLCASRSSGTDTQYFGPGTRLTVL.

This chain's CDR3 is CASSLRTGVDTQYF. CDR3 in DNA: TGTGCCAGCAGTTTACGGACCGGGGTAGATACGCAGTATTTT. The chain uses TRBV28 and TRBJ2-3, with D possibly being TRBD2 (5 bases). The ends were cut back, 2 bases at V and 5 bases at J, with 11 bases in the middle. This CDR3 region has 14 residues. From germline, CDR1 is MDHEN and CDR2 SYDVKM.

The rearrangement links TRBV11-2 to TRBJ2-1; possibly TRBD2 for D (5 bases). Germline loops: CDR1 SGHAT, CDR2 FQNNGV. Deletions cut 5 bases from V and 9 bases from J, with 23 bases between. This CDR3 has 16 amino acids. CDR3 sequence: CASSQSASQHSGEQFF. DNA of the CDR3: TGTGCCAGCAGCCAATCGGCTAGCCAACATTCAGGTGAGCAGTTCTTC.

The chain recombines TRBV7-9 with TRBJ1-1; D gene unclear. The CDR3 sequence is 15 residues long. CDR1 is SEHNR and CDR2 is FQNEAQ in the germline V gene (reference sequence). V lost 2 bases to trimming and J lost 7 bases, with 17 bases between them. The CDR3 is CASSLKLGESNEAFF. The CDR3 bases are TGTGCCAGCAGCTTAAAGCTCGGTGAAAGTAATGAAGCTTTCTTT.

The chain recombines TRBV11-2 with TRBJ1-2, with a tentative D call TRBD1 (6 bases). The V end was cut by 6 bases, the J end by 2 bases, with 22 bases between. The germline V gene has CDR1 SGHAT and CDR2 FQNNGV. This CDR3 is 17 amino acids long. The CDR3 DNA follows: TGTGCCAGCAGAGGGCTCGGGGGCCGACGAACAAACTATGGCTACACCTTC. Protein: CASRGLGGRRTNYGYTF.

The DNA for the CDR3 is TGTGCCAGCAGTGAATCCGGGGGGCTCTTCTACGAGCAGTACTTC. Amino acid sequence: CASSESGGLFYEQYF. The chain recombines TRBV25-1 with TRBJ2-7; tentative D call: TRBD2 (7 bases). V lost 1 base and J 3 bases, leaving 13 bases between the germline ends. The CDR3 is made up of 15 amino acids. Germline loops: CDR1 MGHDK, CDR2 SYGVNS.

This chain joins TRBV7-2 and TRBJ1-2, with D unresolved. Germline CDR1 and CDR2: SGHTA and FQGNSA. This CDR3 is built from 12 residues. V shed 1 base and J shed 7 bases, with 7 bases lying between them. The CDR3 sequence is CASSLELSGYTF. For the CDR3, the DNA is TGTGCCAGCAGCTTAGAACTAAGTGGCTACACCTTC.

This clone has more than one count but fewer than ten. The V call is TRBV29-1, the J call TRBJ2-1; the D gene is possibly TRBD2 (6 bases). Trimming cost V 3 bases and J 0 bases, with 21 bases left between them. This CDR3 region has 18 residues. CDR1 and CDR2 from the germline V gene are SQVTM and ANQGSEA. CDR3 loop: CSVDSGLNRPSSYNEQFF. CDR3 DNA: TGCAGCGTTGACTCGGGACTGAACCGTCCGAGCTCCTACAATGAGCAGTTCTTC.